This T cell receptor (beta chain) was recorded in a study of blood T cell repertoires in COVID-19. About the study: Sites across the United States, Italy and Spain contributed samples from acute and convalescent COVID-19. In each case, the material was cDNA or gDNA derived from T cells, B-cell-depleted T cells, or PBMCs.

In the original analysis: Estimated nucleated cell counts came from reference gene primer amplification. Using immunoSEQ multiplex PCR, the repertoire was profiled, and TCRdb retains in-frame clones only, with some absent. V, J and clone size are those of that table, while D and trimming were read from the DNA. Altogether 120,000 to 150,000 clones are present, 88% being singletons, with the ten largest covering approximately 2.4%. The trim removed 3 bases at V and 7 bases at J, leaving 11 bases unmatched. Per germline, CDR1 SGDLS and CDR2 YYNGEE. This CDR3 comprises 16 residues. The sequenced sample consisted of peripheral blood. The receptor was isolated from a human donor in a cohort sampled during active COVID-19. The chain combines TRBV9 with TRBJ1-4; 8 bases map to TRBD1. The CDR3 spells CASSARPGGWGEKLFF. The CDR3 nucleotides read TGTGCCAGCAGCGCCCGTCCAGGGGGCTGGGGTGAAAAACTGTTTTTT.